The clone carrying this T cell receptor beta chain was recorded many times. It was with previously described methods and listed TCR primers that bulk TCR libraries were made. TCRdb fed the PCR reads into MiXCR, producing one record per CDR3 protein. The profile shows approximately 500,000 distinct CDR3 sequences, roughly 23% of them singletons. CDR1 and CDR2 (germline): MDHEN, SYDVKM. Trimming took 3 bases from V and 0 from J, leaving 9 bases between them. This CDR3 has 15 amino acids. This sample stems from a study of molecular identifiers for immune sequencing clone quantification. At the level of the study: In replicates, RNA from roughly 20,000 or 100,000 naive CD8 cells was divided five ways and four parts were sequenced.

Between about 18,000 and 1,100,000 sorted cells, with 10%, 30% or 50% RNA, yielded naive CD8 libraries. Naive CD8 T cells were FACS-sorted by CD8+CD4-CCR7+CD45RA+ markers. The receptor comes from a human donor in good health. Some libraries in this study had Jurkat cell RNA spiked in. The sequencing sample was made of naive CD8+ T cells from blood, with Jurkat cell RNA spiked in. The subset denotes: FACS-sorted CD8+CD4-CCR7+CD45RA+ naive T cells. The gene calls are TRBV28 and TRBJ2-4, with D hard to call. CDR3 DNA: TGTGCCAGCAGTTTCCGCGGAATAGCCAAAAACATTCAGTACTTC. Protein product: CASSFRGIAKNIQYF. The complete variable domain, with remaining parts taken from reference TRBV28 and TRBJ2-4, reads DVKVTQSSRYLVKRTGEKVFLECVQDMDHENMFWYRQDPGLGLRLIYFSYDVKMKEKGDIPEGYSVSREKKERFSLILESASTNQTSMYLCASSFRGIAKNIQYFGAGTRLSVL.